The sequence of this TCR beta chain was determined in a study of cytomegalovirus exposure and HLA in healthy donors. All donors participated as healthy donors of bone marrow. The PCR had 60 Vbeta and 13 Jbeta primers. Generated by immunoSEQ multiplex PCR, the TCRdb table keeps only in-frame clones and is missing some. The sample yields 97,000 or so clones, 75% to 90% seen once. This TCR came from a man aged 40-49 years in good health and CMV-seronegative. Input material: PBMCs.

The CDR3 sequence is CASSEKRDEQFF. CDR3 nucleotides: TGTGCCAGCAGTGAAAAACGGGATGAGCAGTTCTTC. J is TRBJ2-1 and V is TRBV6-1; D is undetermined. From germline, CDR1 is MNHNS and CDR2 SASEGT. Trimming left V 2 bases short and J 8 bases short, with 7 bases between. The CDR3 sequence is 12 residues long.